A selection of T cell receptor beta chains follows, all from one sample in a study of shared clonotypes between healthy human individuals. Profiling relied on immunoSEQ multiplex PCR, and the TCRdb table lists in-frame clones only, not all of them. The sample includes nearly 1,000,000 clones, 70% to 85% seen only once; the top ten take about 1.5%. Sequencing used memory CD4+ T cells sorted from blood. These receptors were obtained from a man between 18 and 29 years old in good health. Both conserved end residues are part of each CDR3. A D gene is named only where the DNA matches it firmly. The size entry is marked missing in some rows and otherwise reads once, few, many or a size class.

J gene: TRBJ1-2
D gene: NA
clone size: NA
V gene: TRBV7-9
CDR3 DNA: TGTGCCAGCAGCTTAGGAGGAAATCGGGGCTACACCTTC
CDR3 protein: CASSLGGNRGYTF

J gene: TRBJ2-7
D gene: NA
clone size: once
V gene: TRBV5-5
CDR3 DNA: TGTGCCAGCAGCCAAAGGGACAACGGTAGGGAGCAGTACTTC
CDR3 protein: CASSQRDNGREQYF

J gene: TRBJ2-7
D gene: NA
clone size: NA
V gene: TRBV6-5
CDR3 DNA: TGTGCCAGCAGAAGACTGAGCTCCTACGAGCAGTACTTC
CDR3 protein: CASRRLSSYEQYF

J gene: TRBJ2-7
D gene: TRBD1
clone size: NA
V gene: TRBV5-1
CDR3 DNA: TGCGCCAGCAGCTTGGAAGGACAGGGGGGCGGCGAGCAGTACTTC
CDR3 protein: CASSLEGQGGGEQYF

J gene: TRBJ1-1
D gene: NA
clone size: NA
V gene: TRBV11-2
CDR3 DNA: TGTGCCAGCAGCCCCTTAGACAGGCTACACACTGAAGCTTTCTTT
CDR3 protein: CASSPLDRLHTEAFF

J gene: TRBJ1-2
D gene: TRBD1
clone size: NA
V gene: TRBV10-3
CDR3 DNA: TGTGCCATCAGTGGCGGGACAGGGGTTCCCGTTGATGGCTACACCTTC
CDR3 protein: CAISGGTGVPVDGYTF

J gene: TRBJ2-7
D gene: NA
clone size: NA
V gene: TRBV5-8
CDR3 DNA: TGTGCCAGCAGTCATACTTACTTGGGCGAGCAGTACTTC
CDR3 protein: CASSHTYLGEQYF

J gene: TRBJ1-1
D gene: NA
clone size: NA
V gene: TRBV5-8
CDR3 DNA: TGTGCCAGCAGCTTGGTTGGGCGGCTTTTGAACACTGAAGCTTTCTTT
CDR3 protein: CASSLVGRLLNTEAFF

J gene: TRBJ1-6
D gene: NA
clone size: NA
V gene: TRBV25-1
CDR3 DNA: TGTGCCAGCAGTGATTCGGGGAATTCACCCCTCCACTTT
CDR3 protein: CASSDSGNSPLHF

J gene: TRBJ1-1
D gene: NA
clone size: NA
V gene: TRBV7-9
CDR3 DNA: TGTGCCAGCAGCTTAGCAGGGGAGGTGAGCACTGAAGCTTTCTTT
CDR3 protein: CASSLAGEVSTEAFF

J gene: TRBJ1-5
D gene: NA
clone size: few
V gene: TRBV28
CDR3 DNA: TGTGCCAGCAGTTTAAGGGGAGGTCAGCCCCAGCATTTT
CDR3 protein: CASSLRGGQPQHF

J gene: TRBJ1-3
D gene: NA
clone size: NA
V gene: TRBV2
CDR3 DNA: TGTGCCAGCAGTAAAAGCACCGGGCCCTCTGGAAACACCATATATTTT
CDR3 protein: CASSKSTGPSGNTIYF

J gene: TRBJ2-1
D gene: TRBD1
clone size: NA
V gene: TRBV18
CDR3 DNA: TGTGCCAGCGCCCGGGACAGATCCTACAATGAGCAGTTCTTC
CDR3 protein: CASARDRSYNEQFF

J gene: TRBJ1-2
D gene: NA
clone size: NA
V gene: TRBV6-1
CDR3 DNA: TGTGCCAGCAGTGTCACCGACGGAAGCTATGGCTACACCTTC
CDR3 protein: CASSVTDGSYGYTF

J gene: TRBJ1-5
D gene: TRBD1
clone size: NA
V gene: TRBV2
CDR3 DNA: TGTGCCAGCAGCGCACAGGGGAGTTATAGCAATCAGCCCCAGCATTTT
CDR3 protein: CASSAQGSYSNQPQHF

J gene: TRBJ2-2
D gene: TRBD2
clone size: NA
V gene: TRBV4-3
CDR3 DNA: TGCGCCAGCAGCCAAGAAGCTAGCGGGGCCGGGGAGCTGTTTTTT
CDR3 protein: CASSQEASGAGELFF

J gene: TRBJ2-2
D gene: NA
clone size: few
V gene: TRBV2
CDR3 DNA: TGTGCCAGCAGTGACAGGGGAACCGGGGAGCTGTTTTTT
CDR3 protein: CASSDRGTGELFF

J gene: TRBJ2-7
D gene: NA
clone size: once
V gene: TRBV6-6
CDR3 DNA: TGTGCCAGCAGTGATAGTGGGGGGACCTACGAGCAGTACTTC
CDR3 protein: CASSDSGGTYEQYF

J gene: TRBJ1-1
D gene: NA
clone size: few
V gene: TRBV19
CDR3 DNA: TGTGCCAGTAGTTTTGGAAGTTTAAACACTGAAGCTTTCTTT
CDR3 protein: CASSFGSLNTEAFF

J gene: TRBJ2-7
D gene: NA
clone size: NA
V gene: TRBV5-1
CDR3 DNA: TGCGCCAGCATGTCGGGGGGCCCACTCTACGAGCAGTACTTC
CDR3 protein: CASMSGGPLYEQYF

J gene: TRBJ2-1
D gene: NA
clone size: NA
V gene: TRBV30
CDR3 DNA: TGTGCCTGGAGCATTTGGCGGGAAACGAGCTCCTACAATGAGCAGTTCTTC
CDR3 protein: CAWSIWRETSSYNEQFF

J gene: TRBJ2-7
D gene: TRBD1
clone size: NA
V gene: TRBV7-9
CDR3 DNA: TGTGCCAGCAGCTTAGCAGGGACAGGGCTTTACGAGCAGTACTTC
CDR3 protein: CASSLAGTGLYEQYF

J gene: TRBJ1-5
D gene: NA
clone size: few
V gene: TRBV10-3
CDR3 DNA: TGTGCCATCAGTGACCTCGGGGGGGGCGAGCCCCAGCATTTT
CDR3 protein: CAISDLGGGEPQHF

J gene: TRBJ2-1
D gene: TRBD2
clone size: NA
V gene: TRBV15
CDR3 DNA: TGTGCCACCAGCAGAGATTTTACTAGCGGGAGAAGGAATGAGCAGTTCTTC
CDR3 protein: CATSRDFTSGRRNEQFF

J gene: TRBJ2-1
D gene: TRBD2
clone size: NA
V gene: TRBV27
CDR3 DNA: TGTGCCAGCGGCCGACTAGCGGGGGGAACTTTAAATGAGCAGTTCTTC
CDR3 protein: CASGRLAGGTLNEQFF

J gene: TRBJ2-2
D gene: TRBD2
clone size: NA
V gene: TRBV2
CDR3 DNA: TGTGCCAGCAGTGAAGCGTATAGCGGGATGGGGGAGCTGTTTTTT
CDR3 protein: CASSEAYSGMGELFF

J gene: TRBJ1-1
D gene: NA
clone size: few
V gene: TRBV5-1
CDR3 DNA: TGCGCCAGCAGCCAGCAGTTTGGGAACACTGAAGCTTTCTTT
CDR3 protein: CASSQQFGNTEAFF

J gene: TRBJ1-3
D gene: NA
clone size: NA
V gene: TRBV18
CDR3 DNA: TGTGCCAGCTCACCGGGATTTCCCCGAAACACCATATATTTT
CDR3 protein: CASSPGFPRNTIYF

J gene: TRBJ2-3
D gene: TRBD1
clone size: NA
V gene: TRBV6-1
CDR3 DNA: TGTGCCAGTCAAGGGGGCCTCCCGGGGAAGGATACGCAGTATTTT
CDR3 protein: CASQGGLPGKDTQYF

J gene: TRBJ2-1
D gene: NA
clone size: NA
V gene: TRBV18
CDR3 DNA: TGTGCCAGCTCACATCTGACGGGCCTAGGCTCCTACAATGAGCAGTTCTTC
CDR3 protein: CASSHLTGLGSYNEQFF

J gene: TRBJ1-5
D gene: NA
clone size: NA
V gene: TRBV27
CDR3 DNA: TGTGCCAGCAGTTTTTCAGGGTACAATCAGCCCCAGCATTTT
CDR3 protein: CASSFSGYNQPQHF

J gene: TRBJ1-5
D gene: NA
clone size: NA
V gene: TRBV30
CDR3 DNA: TGTGCCTGGACCGCCGGGGGCAATCAGCCCCAGCATTTT
CDR3 protein: CAWTAGGNQPQHF

J gene: TRBJ2-1
D gene: NA
clone size: NA
V gene: TRBV29-1
CDR3 DNA: TGCAGCGTTGAAAGGCGGACTGCCTACAATGAGCAGTTCTTC
CDR3 protein: CSVERRTAYNEQFF

J gene: TRBJ1-2
D gene: NA
clone size: NA
V gene: TRBV2
CDR3 DNA: TGTGCCAGCAGTTTACAGAGGGGCTACACCTTC
CDR3 protein: CASSLQRGYTF

J gene: TRBJ2-2
D gene: NA
clone size: NA
V gene: TRBV9
CDR3 DNA: TGTGCCAGCAGCGGCGTTCCGCGTGCCGGGGAGCTGTTTTTT
CDR3 protein: CASSGVPRAGELFF

J gene: TRBJ1-1
D gene: NA
clone size: NA
V gene: TRBV10-3
CDR3 DNA: TGTGCCATCCGTGAAGCGGGTGGCACTGAAGCTTTCTTT
CDR3 protein: CAIREAGGTEAFF

J gene: TRBJ1-2
D gene: TRBD1
clone size: NA
V gene: TRBV19
CDR3 DNA: TGTGCCAGTAGTGCAGACAGGGTTGGCTACACCTTC
CDR3 protein: CASSADRVGYTF

J gene: TRBJ2-7
D gene: NA
clone size: NA
V gene: TRBV7-2
CDR3 DNA: TGTGCCAGCAGCATTACCGGGACACTCCCCGACGAGCAGTACTTC
CDR3 protein: CASSITGTLPDEQYF

J gene: TRBJ1-5
D gene: NA
clone size: NA
V gene: TRBV2
CDR3 DNA: TGTGCCAGCAGTGAATACAGCCCCAATCAGCCCCAGCATTTT
CDR3 protein: CASSEYSPNQPQHF

J gene: TRBJ2-1
D gene: TRBD1
clone size: NA
V gene: TRBV5-1
CDR3 DNA: TGCGCCAGCAGCTTGGTATCGGGACAGGGTCACAATGAGCAGTTCTTC
CDR3 protein: CASSLVSGQGHNEQFF

J gene: TRBJ1-2
D gene: TRBD1
clone size: NA
V gene: TRBV27
CDR3 DNA: TGTGCCAGCCGGGACAGGGACTTTTATGGCTACACCTTC
CDR3 protein: CASRDRDFYGYTF

J gene: TRBJ2-1
D gene: NA
clone size: once
V gene: TRBV18
CDR3 DNA: TGTGCCAGCTCACCATGGGGGGTTATGGGCAATGAGCAGTTCTTC
CDR3 protein: CASSPWGVMGNEQFF

J gene: TRBJ1-3
D gene: NA
clone size: NA
V gene: TRBV6-4
CDR3 DNA: TGTGCCAGCAGAGGAACGGTACCCTCTGGAAACACCATATATTTT
CDR3 protein: CASRGTVPSGNTIYF

J gene: TRBJ1-2
D gene: NA
clone size: NA
V gene: TRBV14
CDR3 DNA: TGTGCCAGCAGCCAGATTCGGGGGGGGCTCCCCGGTTATGGCTACACCTTC
CDR3 protein: CASSQIRGGLPGYGYTF

J gene: TRBJ2-7
D gene: TRBD1
clone size: NA
V gene: TRBV20-1
CDR3 DNA: TGCAGTGCGGGACAGGGTTACGAGCAGTACTTC
CDR3 protein: CSAGQGYEQYF

J gene: TRBJ1-2
D gene: TRBD1
clone size: NA
V gene: TRBV7-9
CDR3 DNA: TGTGCCAGCAGCGACCTCCGGACAGGGAGTAACTATGGCTACACCTTC
CDR3 protein: CASSDLRTGSNYGYTF